These T cell receptor beta chains were read from a single sample in a study of blood T cell repertoires in COVID-19. Clones were read by immunoSEQ multiplex PCR, and TCRdb kept only the in-frame ones, dropping some. The sample holds around 230,000 clones, just over 85% seen once. Material for sequencing was PBMCs or T cells enriched from blood (not recorded which). Receptor source: a middle-aged woman with acute COVID-19. CDR3s include the opening cysteine and the closing phenylalanine or tryptophan. Each record gives: J gene, V gene, D gene, clone size, CDR3 DNA, CDR3 protein. A D gene is named only where the DNA matches it firmly. Clone size is not always given. Where it is, it says once, few, many or a class for expanded clones.

J gene: TRBJ2-5
V gene: TRBV5-1
D gene: TRBD2
clone size: few
CDR3 DNA: TGCGCCAGCCAACGCCAAGCGGGGGACCAAGAGACCCAGTACTTC
CDR3 protein: CASQRQAGDQETQYF

J gene: TRBJ1-3
V gene: TRBV18
D gene: .
clone size: .
CDR3 DNA: TGTGCCAGCTCACCTCAGGGATCTGGAAACACCATATATTTT
CDR3 protein: CASSPQGSGNTIYF

J gene: TRBJ1-6
V gene: TRBV3-1/TRBV3-2
D gene: TRBD1
clone size: .
CDR3 DNA: TGTGCCAGCAGCCTCCGGGACAGTAATTCACCCCTCCACTTT
CDR3 protein: CASSLRDSNSPLHF

J gene: TRBJ1-1
V gene: TRBV15
D gene: TRBD1
clone size: .
CDR3 DNA: TGTGCCACCAGCGATCCGGGACAGATGAACACTGAAGCTTTCTTT
CDR3 protein: CATSDPGQMNTEAFF

J gene: TRBJ1-1
V gene: TRBV25-1
D gene: TRBD1
clone size: .
CDR3 DNA: TGTGCCAGCAGTGAGTCAACAGGGGGCCTGGGAAAAACTGAAGCTTTCTTT
CDR3 protein: CASSESTGGLGKTEAFF

J gene: TRBJ2-7
V gene: TRBV7-8
D gene: .
clone size: .
CDR3 DNA: TGTGCCAGCAGCTTACTCAGGGGTTCCTACGAGCAGTACTTC
CDR3 protein: CASSLLRGSYEQYF

J gene: TRBJ1-4
V gene: TRBV29-1
D gene: .
clone size: .
CDR3 DNA: TGCAGCGCCAGGTCTAATGAAAAACTGTTTTTT
CDR3 protein: CSARSNEKLFF

J gene: TRBJ1-5
V gene: TRBV2
D gene: TRBD1
clone size: .
CDR3 DNA: TGCGCCAGCAGTACCAGGGGGATACAGCCCCAGCATTTT
CDR3 protein: CASSTRGIQPQHF

J gene: TRBJ1-2
V gene: TRBV10-3
D gene: .
clone size: few
CDR3 DNA: TGTGCCATCAGTGTGTACAGAGATAACTATGGCTACACCTTC
CDR3 protein: CAISVYRDNYGYTF

J gene: TRBJ2-2
V gene: TRBV7-9
D gene: .
clone size: few
CDR3 DNA: TGTGCCAGCAGCTTAGAGGGGAACGGGGAGCTGTTTTTT
CDR3 protein: CASSLEGNGELFF

J gene: TRBJ2-1
V gene: TRBV5-4
D gene: .
clone size: .
CDR3 DNA: TGTGCCAGCAGCTTGGCCGGTGAGCAGTTCTTC
CDR3 protein: CASSLAGEQFF

J gene: TRBJ2-3
V gene: TRBV14
D gene: .
clone size: .
CDR3 DNA: TGTGCCAGCAGCCCCTGGTTACAGGGTGGTAGCACAGATACGCAGTATTTT
CDR3 protein: CASSPWLQGGSTDTQYF

J gene: TRBJ2-2
V gene: TRBV9
D gene: .
clone size: once
CDR3 DNA: TGTGCCAGCAGCGTCACTATCACCGGGGAGCTGTTTTTT
CDR3 protein: CASSVTITGELFF

J gene: TRBJ1-1
V gene: TRBV5-1
D gene: .
clone size: .
CDR3 DNA: TGCGCCAGCAGCTGGACCGGCGGACACAACACTGAAGCTTTCTTT
CDR3 protein: CASSWTGGHNTEAFF

J gene: TRBJ2-3
V gene: TRBV4-1
D gene: .
clone size: once
CDR3 DNA: TGCGCCAGCAGCCAAGATCGGGTTCTTTCAGCAGATACGCAGTATTTT
CDR3 protein: CASSQDRVLSADTQYF

J gene: TRBJ2-7
V gene: TRBV6-1
D gene: .
clone size: .
CDR3 DNA: TGTGCCAGCAGTGAAGAAGGATGGGGGCGATACGAGCAGTACTTC
CDR3 protein: CASSEEGWGRYEQYF